This T cell receptor (beta chain) was observed in a study of cytomegalovirus exposure and HLA in healthy donors. Whole-study context: The 95 to 150 validation repertoires were produced on the same platform as the approximately 620 repertoires of the first cohort. This was reported in a later analysis.

Clones were sequenced by immunoSEQ multiplex PCR, and TCRdb holds only the in-frame ones, with some missing. The table records approximately 180,000 clones, about 86% of them present only once. The ends lost 3 bases at V and 5 bases at J; junction bases unmatched: 8. CDR3 length: 16 amino acids. Germline CDR1 is SGDLS and CDR2 is YYNGEE. Sample: PBMCs. The receptor comes from a woman aged 25-40 years in good health and CMV-seronegative. This rearrangement joins TRBV9 to TRBJ2-1, with TRBD2 identical over 10 bases. CDR3 in amino acids: CASSGRPGLANNEQFF. The CDR3 coding sequence is TGTGCCAGCAGCGGCCGCCCGGGACTAGCGAACAATGAGCAGTTCTTC.